The rows below give T cell receptor beta chains drawn from one sample of a study of long-term antiretroviral therapy in people with HIV. The method was immunoSEQ multiplex PCR; TCRdb's version includes in-frame clones alone and lacks a portion of them. Of more than 11,000 clones in the sample, approximately 73% were seen once. This specimen was unsorted PBMCs, taken 3.1 years after starting antiretroviral therapy. The receptors stem from a man aged 40-55 years with HIV. The CDR3 runs from the conserved cysteine through the conserved F or W.

TRBV7-9	TRBJ1-1	CASSLAGTALGSFF
TRBV5-6	TRBJ1-2	CASTSRDRAPTAGYTF
TRBV15	TRBJ1-6	CATSRDDGGVWSPLHF
TRBV30	TRBJ1-5	CAWSRQGAQPQHF
TRBV19	TRBJ1-2	CASSEGAQQDGYTF
TRBV7-9	TRBJ2-5	CASSSREFQETQYF
TRBV14	TRBJ1-3	CASHQGVGNTIYF
TRBV7-9	TRBJ2-1	CASSLAGGGGQFF
TRBV2	TRBJ2-2	CASNQDTGELFF
TRBV5-1	TRBJ1-1	CASSLIRGEKMNTEAFF
TRBV6-6	TRBJ1-1	CASSLTGLNTEAFF
TRBV7-9	TRBJ1-1	CASSLFGQDTEAFF
TRBV5-6	TRBJ1-3	CASSLGVSPGNTIYF
TRBV27	TRBJ1-2	CASSPLDGRGYTF
TRBV19	TRBJ1-1	CASTHGTTEAFF
TRBV7-9	TRBJ1-2	CASTSGFNYGYTF
TRBV7-8	TRBJ1-2	CASSSDRFRVSYGYTF
TRBV5-1	TRBJ2-2	CASSLATGPGTGELFF
TRBV6-5	TRBJ1-6	CASSYLGTVNSPLHF
TRBV18	TRBJ1-1	CASSPPLQHTEAFF
TRBV12-2	TRBJ1-5	CASRPRPGTGGYYISNQPQHF
TRBV27	TRBJ2-2	CASSFNPGELFF
TRBV11-3	TRBJ2-3	CASSLGLDLADTQYF
TRBV7-9	TRBJ2-1	CASSPTGARNEQFF
TRBV18	TRBJ2-7	CASSPPSYEQYF
TRBV9	TRBJ2-7	CASSVGLAGAPRNEQYF
TRBV18	TRBJ1-1	CASSLSGNTEAFF
TRBV19	TRBJ1-5	CASRESRGNSNQPQHF
TRBV15	TRBJ1-3	CATSRGDRGYTIYF
TRBV4-1	TRBJ2-5	CASSQARLAGQETQYF
TRBV5-5	TRBJ2-7	CASSSTGVEVLNSQYF
TRBV19	TRBJ2-1	CASSSLQGSPNNEQFF
TRBV7-2	TRBJ1-1	CASSPEGGLNTEAFF
TRBV7-9	TRBJ2-2	CASSLGRGTGTENTGELFF
TRBV7-8	TRBJ1-1	CASSLVQKNTEAFF
TRBV19	TRBJ2-5	CASSMGTVSETQYF
TRBV19	TRBJ1-1	CASSRTGGLGTEAFF
TRBV5-1	TRBJ2-1	CASRPSGPLYNEQFF
TRBV4-2	TRBJ2-1	CASSQDRGGRGSYNEQFF
TRBV18	TRBJ1-4	CASSPGTVYNEKLFF
TRBV2	TRBJ1-1	CASFSDRAATEAFF
TRBV7-8	TRBJ1-1	CASSSMWGAAEAFF
TRBV13	TRBJ1-1	CASSLVTGGAFF
TRBV6-1	TRBJ2-7	CASTGQSFHYEQYF
TRBV19	TRBJ1-1	CASSPTGKWTEAFF
TRBV7-2	TRBJ2-7	CASSLASGGFYEQYF
TRBV19	TRBJ1-4	CASSILTRLGNEKLFF
TRBV13	TRBJ1-1	CASSIERVETEAFF